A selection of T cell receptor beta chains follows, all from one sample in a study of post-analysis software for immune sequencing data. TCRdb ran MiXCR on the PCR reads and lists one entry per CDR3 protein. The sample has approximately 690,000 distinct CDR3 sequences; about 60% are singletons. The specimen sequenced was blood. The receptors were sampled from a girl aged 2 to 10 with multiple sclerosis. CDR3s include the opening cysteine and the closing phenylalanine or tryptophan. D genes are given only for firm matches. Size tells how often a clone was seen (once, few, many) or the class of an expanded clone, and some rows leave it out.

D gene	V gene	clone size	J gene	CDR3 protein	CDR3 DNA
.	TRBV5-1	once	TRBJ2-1	CASSLEGSASYNEQFF	TGCGCCAGCAGCTTGGAGGGGTCTGCCTCCTACAATGAGCAGTTCTTC
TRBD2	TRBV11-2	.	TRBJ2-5	CASRSLAGGEETQYF	TGTGCCAGCAGAAGTTTAGCGGGAGGAGAGGAGACCCAGTACTTC
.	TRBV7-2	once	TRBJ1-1	CTSSKFGNTEAFF	TGTACCAGCAGCAAGTTTGGGAACACTGAAGCTTTCTTT
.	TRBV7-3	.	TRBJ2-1	CASSLTRRTDTYNEQFF	TGTGCCAGCAGCTTAACGCGGCGGACGGACACCTACAATGAGCAGTTCTTC
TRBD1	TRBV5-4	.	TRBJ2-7	CASSYNRGSYEQYF	TGTGCCAGCAGCTATAACAGGGGATCCTACGAGCAGTACTTC
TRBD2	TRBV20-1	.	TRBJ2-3	CSAGSAGGPGADTQYF	TGCAGTGCTGGCTCTGCGGGGGGGCCCGGCGCAGATACGCAGTATTTT
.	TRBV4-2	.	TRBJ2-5	CASSQAPGLQETQYF	TGTGCCAGCAGCCAAGCCCCGGGACTCCAAGAGACCCAGTACTTC
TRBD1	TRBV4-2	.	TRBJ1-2	CASSQKAGTGGNYGYTF	TGTGCCAGCAGCCAGAAGGCCGGGACAGGGGGTAACTATGGCTACACCTTC
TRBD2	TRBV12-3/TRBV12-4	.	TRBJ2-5	CASSLASGVVKTQYF	TGTGCCAGCAGTTTGGCTAGCGGGGTAGTAAAGACCCAGTACTTC
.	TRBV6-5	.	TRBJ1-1	CASSPKGGPEAFF	TGTGCCAGCAGTCCGAAAGGGGGTCCTGAAGCTTTCTTT
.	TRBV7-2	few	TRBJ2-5	CASSLVRGGRLGQETQYF	TGTGCCAGCAGCTTAGTGCGGGGCGGACGACTGGGCCAGGAGACCCAGTACTTC
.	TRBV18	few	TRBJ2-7	CASSPPSSNEQYF	TGTGCCAGCTCACCACCGTCCTCGAACGAGCAGTACTTC
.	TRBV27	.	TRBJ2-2	CASSLRAPTGELFF	TGTGCCAGCAGTTTGAGGGCACCCACCGGGGAGCTGTTTTTT
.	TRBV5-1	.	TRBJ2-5	CASSPRGGETETQYF	TGCGCCAGCAGCCCCCGGGGTGGGGAAACGGAGACCCAGTACTTC
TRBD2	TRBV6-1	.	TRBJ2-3	CASSPGLAGIRFGYF	TGTGCCAGCAGTCCGGGACTAGCGGGGATCCGTTTTGGGTATTTT
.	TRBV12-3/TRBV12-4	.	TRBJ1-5	CASSPSVGSNQPQHF	TGTGCCAGCAGCCCGTCGGTGGGAAGCAATCAGCCCCAGCATTTT
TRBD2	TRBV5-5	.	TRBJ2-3	CASSNGLAGPITDTQYF	TGTGCCAGCAGCAACGGACTAGCGGGACCTATCACAGATACGCAGTATTTT
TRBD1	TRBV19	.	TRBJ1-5	CASTRGQGHQPQHF	TGTGCCAGTACCCGGGGACAGGGGCATCAGCCCCAGCATTTT
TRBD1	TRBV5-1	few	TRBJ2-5	CASSWDRFQETQYF	TGCGCCAGCAGCTGGGACAGGTTCCAAGAGACCCAGTACTTC
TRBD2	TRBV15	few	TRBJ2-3	CATSSLTSGGSLSTDTQYF	TGTGCCACCAGCAGCCTTACTAGCGGGGGTTCCCTAAGCACAGATACGCAGTATTTT
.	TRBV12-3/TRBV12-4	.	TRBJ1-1	CASIRTGNTEAFF	TGTGCCAGCATCCGGACGGGAAACACTGAAGCTTTCTTT
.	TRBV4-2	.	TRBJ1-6	CASSQDSQGPMTPLHF	TGTGCCAGCAGCCAAGATTCGCAGGGGCCAATGACACCCCTCCACTTT
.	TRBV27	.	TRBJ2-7	CASSFPTYEQYF	TGTGCCAGCAGTTTCCCCACCTACGAGCAGTACTTC
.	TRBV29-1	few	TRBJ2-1	CSVEDDRNYNEQFF	TGCAGCGTTGAAGATGACAGGAATTACAATGAGCAGTTCTTC
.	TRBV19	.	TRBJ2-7	CASRKTESYEQYF	TGTGCCAGTAGGAAGACAGAGTCCTACGAGCAGTACTTC
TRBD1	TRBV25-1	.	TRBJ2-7	CASSEVGQGAPYEQYF	TGTGCCAGCAGTGAGGTAGGACAGGGGGCCCCCTACGAGCAGTACTTC
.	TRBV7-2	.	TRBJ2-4	CASSLTGIQYF	TGTGCCAGTAGCTTAACCGGCATTCAGTACTTC
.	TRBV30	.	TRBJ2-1	CAWSLRDEQFF	TGTGCCTGGAGTTTAAGGGATGAGCAGTTCTTC
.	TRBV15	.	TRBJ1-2	CATSRVGGNYGYTF	TGTGCCACCAGCAGAGTGGGCGGAAACTATGGCTACACCTTC